The rows below give T cell receptor beta chains drawn from one sample of a study of T cells in Graves' hyperthyroidism and ophthalmopathy. Via MiXCR, TCRdb re-called the multiplex PCR reads, giving one row per CDR3 protein. The data show 600,000 or so distinct CDR3 sequences, more than 14% seen once. Sample: blood. These receptors all stem from a woman between 50 and 59 years old with Graves' ophthalmopathy. CDR3s include the opening cysteine and the closing phenylalanine or tryptophan. The D gene is left open where the match is weak. A row's size may be missing; if present it is once, few, many or a size class.

>many|TRBD1|TRBJ2-1|TRBV20-1
TGCAGTGCTAGGGCGGGACAGGTACTGAGCTCCTACAATGAGCAGTTCTTC
CSARAGQVLSSYNEQFF
>NA|NA|TRBJ2-5|TRBV7-7
TGTGCTAGCAGCTTAGACCCGTGGGATGGGTCCCAGTACTTC
CASSLDPWDGSQYF
>few|NA|TRBJ1-3|TRBV7-6
TGTGCCAGCAGCCCCGGACAGACCTCTGGAAACACCATATATTTT
CASSPGQTSGNTIYF
>few|NA|TRBJ1-1|TRBV14
TGTGCCAGCAGCCAAGCGAAGGGCCCACAGGGTGAAGCTTTCTTT
CASSQAKGPQGEAFF
>NA|TRBD2|TRBJ2-7|TRBV6-2/TRBV6-3
TGTGCCAGCGTCCTGGGACTAGCGGGAGTTCACGAGCAGTACTTC
CASVLGLAGVHEQYF
>NA|TRBD1|TRBJ1-2|TRBV19
TGTGCCAGTAGTCCCGGAAAGGGACAGGCGGACTATGGCTACACCTTC
CASSPGKGQADYGYTF
>few|NA|TRBJ1-5|TRBV2
TGTGCCAGCAGTCAATTCGACGGCCCCAATCAGCCCCAGCATTTT
CASSQFDGPNQPQHF
>few|NA|TRBJ2-1|TRBV20-1
TGCAGTGCTCGAGAACAGGGTGAGCAGTTCTTC
CSAREQGEQFF
>NA|NA|TRBJ1-2|TRBV4-3
TGCGCCAGCGGCCAAGATAAGTCAGGAAACTATGGCTACACCTTC
CASGQDKSGNYGYTF
>few|TRBD1|TRBJ1-4|TRBV20-1
TGCAGTGCTAGTGGGACAGGGGGCTTTGGCGAAAAACTGTTTTTT
CSASGTGGFGEKLFF
>NA|NA|TRBJ1-5|TRBV20-1
TGCAGTGCTAGAGATCCTAGGAGATTCGAGGGCAATCAGCCCCAGCATTTT
CSARDPRRFEGNQPQHF
>NA|TRBD1|TRBJ1-2|TRBV29-1
TGCAGCGTTGGAGGACAGGGGGCGCAGGACTATGGCTACACCTTC
CSVGGQGAQDYGYTF
>many|NA|TRBJ2-7|TRBV7-3
TGTGCCAGCAACTGTGGAAAAGGACCCGCCTACGAGCAGTACTTC
CASNCGKGPAYEQYF
>many|NA|TRBJ2-3|TRBV14
TGTGCCAGCAGCCAAGAGGTTCGTTGGACCACAGATACGCAGTATTTT
CASSQEVRWTTDTQYF
>few|NA|TRBJ1-5|TRBV29-1
TGCAGCGTTGGGTCTGGGGATCAGCCCCAGCATTTT
CSVGSGDQPQHF
>many|NA|TRBJ2-7|TRBV6-2/TRBV6-3
TGTGCCAGCAGCGTCAGGGCTGGGTACGAGCAGTACTTC
CASSVRAGYEQYF
>NA|NA|TRBJ2-2|TRBV4-1
TGCGCCAGCAGCCAAGTAGACAGCGGCACCCGGGAGCTGTTTTTT
CASSQVDSGTRELFF
>once|NA|TRBJ1-1|TRBV7-9
TGTGCCAGCAGCTTTCAGACACCGAACACTGAAGCTTTCTTT
CASSFQTPNTEAFF
>many|NA|TRBJ1-5|TRBV12-3/TRBV12-4
TGTGCCAGCAGTGCCGGCCGCGTGGACAATCAGCCCCAGCATTTT
CASSAGRVDNQPQHF
>NA|NA|TRBJ1-2|TRBV5-6
TGTGCCAGCAGCTTGCAGTCTATAGGGCTCTATGGCTACACCTTC
CASSLQSIGLYGYTF
>NA|TRBD1|TRBJ2-2|TRBV24-1
TGTGCCACCAGTCGGACAGGGAACACCGGGGAGATGTTTTTT
CATSRTGNTGEMFF
>NA|TRBD1|TRBJ2-7|TRBV10-3
TGTGCCATAGGACAGGGACCCGACGAGCAGTACTTC
CAIGQGPDEQYF
>NA|TRBD1|TRBJ1-1|TRBV28
TGTGCCAGCAGTTTGACAGGGGTTCGGAACACTGAAGCTTTCTTT
CASSLTGVRNTEAFF
>many|TRBD2|TRBJ2-7|TRBV20-1
TGCAGTGCAGCGACTAGCGGAGGCTACGAGCAGTACTTC
CSAATSGGYEQYF
>few|TRBD1|TRBJ1-5|TRBV12-3/TRBV12-4
TGTGCCAGCAGTTGGAACCCAGGGGGTTATAGCAATCAGCCCCAGCATTTT
CASSWNPGGYSNQPQHF
>NA|NA|TRBJ2-4|TRBV5-5
TGTGCCAGCAGCGACGACAGGGGGCGCGGTTCTAGCGGGAAAGCCAAAAACATTCAGTACTTC
CASSDDRGRGSSGKAKNIQYF
>NA|NA|TRBJ2-2|TRBV3-2
TGTGCCAGCAGCCATCGTGTACTACGCAACCCGAACACCGGGGAGCTGTTTTTT
CASSHRVLRNPNTGELFF
>NA|TRBD1|TRBJ1-1|TRBV4-2
TGTGCCAGCAGCCAAGAAGCAGGGGGCGCAGGCACTGAAGCTTTCTTT
CASSQEAGGAGTEAFF
>NA|TRBD1|TRBJ1-2|TRBV9
TGTGCCAGCAGCGCCCCAGGGACAGAGAGTTTGGGAGGCTCTAACTATGGCTACACCTTC
CASSAPGTESLGGSNYGYTF
>many|NA|TRBJ2-4|TRBV7-9
TGTGCCAGCAGCTTAGCCAGGGATGGCATTCAGTACTTC
CASSLARDGIQYF
>many|TRBD2|TRBJ2-1|TRBV7-9
TGTGCCAGCAGCTTGAAAGCGGGAGGTCCCTACAATGAGCAGTTCTTC
CASSLKAGGPYNEQFF
>NA|NA|TRBJ2-7|TRBV4-1
TGCGCCAGCAGCCAAAGGGACTTGGGCTACGAGCAGTACTTC
CASSQRDLGYEQYF
>NA|TRBD1|TRBJ1-2|TRBV2
TGTGCCAGCAGTGGGACAGGCCGGGCTGGCTACACCTTC
CASSGTGRAGYTF
>NA|NA|TRBJ2-3|TRBV14
TGTGCCAGCAGCCAAGATGGAGCTAGCACAGATACGCAGTATTTT
CASSQDGASTDTQYF
>many|NA|TRBJ2-7|TRBV18
TGTGCCAGCTCACCACTGGGGGGTTGGCCCTACGAGCAGTACTTC
CASSPLGGWPYEQYF
>NA|TRBD2|TRBJ2-1|TRBV7-2
TGTGCCAGCAGCTTCCCGACTAGCGGGAGGAGGAATGAGCAGTTCTTC
CASSFPTSGRRNEQFF
>many|NA|TRBJ2-7|TRBV20-1
TGCAGTGCTAGTTTCGGAGCGGTCTCCTACGAGCAGTACTTC
CSASFGAVSYEQYF
>many|TRBD2|TRBJ2-3|TRBV7-9
TGTGCCAGCAGCTTAGACAAGGCTAGCGGGAACCACGGTACGCAGTATTTT
CASSLDKASGNHGTQYF
>many|TRBD2|TRBJ2-1|TRBV7-3
TGTGCCAGCAGCTTTGGACTAGCGGGAAGCTCCTACAATGAGCAGTTCTTC
CASSFGLAGSSYNEQFF
>many|TRBD1|TRBJ1-1|TRBV29-1
TGCAGCGTGGAAGGGGACAGGGCTTCTGAAGCTTTCTTT
CSVEGDRASEAFF
>many|TRBD2|TRBJ2-3|TRBV27
TGTGCCAGCACTCCCACTAGCGGGAGAGATTCAGATACGCAGTATTTT
CASTPTSGRDSDTQYF
>many|TRBD1|TRBJ2-7|TRBV6-1
TGTGCCAGCAGGAGGACAGGGGTTCCCTACGAGCAGTACTTC
CASRRTGVPYEQYF
>many|NA|TRBJ2-5|TRBV28
TGTGCCAGCAGTTTAACAGCCCAGAGACATTTTCGGTACTTC
CASSLTAQRHFRYF
>NA|TRBD2|TRBJ2-1|TRBV7-9
TGTGCCAGCAGCTCAAACAGAGGACTAGTTCAAGATGAGCAGTTCTTC
CASSSNRGLVQDEQFF
>NA|TRBD1|TRBJ2-1|TRBV19
TGTGCCAGTAGTAAGGACAGGGGATTCTACAATGAGCAGTTCTTC
CASSKDRGFYNEQFF
>many|TRBD1|TRBJ1-1|TRBV28
TGTGCCGGCAACAAGAGACAGGGAAACACTGAAGCTTTCTTT
CAGNKRQGNTEAFF
>many|TRBD1|TRBJ1-1|TRBV18
TGTGCCAGCTCACCAAGGGGGCTGGGGTTGGACACTGAAGCTTTCTTT
CASSPRGLGLDTEAFF
>many|NA|TRBJ2-6|TRBV28
TGTGCCAGCTACCTGACGGGCTCTGGGGCCAACGTCCTGACTTTC
CASYLTGSGANVLTF
>NA|TRBD2|TRBJ2-1|TRBV6-7
TGTGCCAGCAGAGCCGGGACTAGCGGGAGGACATCCTACAATGAGCAGTTCTTC
CASRAGTSGRTSYNEQFF
>many|NA|TRBJ2-1|TRBV12-5
TGTGCTAGTGGTTTGGCGGGAGTTCTAAATGAGCAGTTCTTC
CASGLAGVLNEQFF
>NA|NA|TRBJ1-2|TRBV18
TGTGCCAGCTCACCAGCCGGGACACTTAACTATGGCTACACCTTC
CASSPAGTLNYGYTF
>many|NA|TRBJ1-5|TRBV12-5
TGTGCTAGTGGTTTGACAGAGGATCAGCCCCAGCATTTT
CASGLTEDQPQHF
>few|NA|TRBJ1-2|TRBV6-1
TGTGCCAGCGACTCTTATGGCTACACCTTC
CASDSYGYTF
>many|NA|TRBJ2-2|TRBV3-1
TGTGCCAGCAGCCAAGTACTTAACACCGGGGAGCTGTTTTTT
CASSQVLNTGELFF
>NA|NA|TRBJ2-5|TRBV9
TGTGCCAGCAGCGGGCAGCAGCGAGGGGAGACCCAGTACTTC
CASSGQQRGETQYF
>many|NA|TRBJ2-1|TRBV27
TGTGCCAGCAGTTTACGCCCTTGGGGCAATGAGCAGTTCTTC
CASSLRPWGNEQFF
>many|TRBD2|TRBJ2-1|TRBV20-1
TGCAGTGCTATCATGGGACTAGCGGGAGACAGAGAGCAGTTCTTC
CSAIMGLAGDREQFF
>few|NA|TRBJ1-6|TRBV20-1
TGCAGTGCTAGGGTGGATTTAAATTCACCCCTCCACTTT
CSARVDLNSPLHF
>NA|NA|TRBJ2-3|TRBV28
TGTGCCAGCAGTTTACGAAATCAGCCCCAGTATTTT
CASSLRNQPQYF
>NA|TRBD1|TRBJ2-1|TRBV7-9
TGTGCCAGCAGCGGACAGGGTAGGGCGTCTTCCTACAATGAGCAGTTCTTC
CASSGQGRASSYNEQFF